The present entry profiles one T cell receptor beta chain with its context. Profiling relied on immunoSEQ multiplex PCR, and the TCRdb table lists in-frame clones only, not all of them. This sample has about 40,000 clones, with 80% to 90% found just once. This CDR3 is built from 13 residues. Germline CDR1 is KGHSH and CDR2 is LQKENI. Between the trimmed V and J ends, which lost 0 bases and 8 bases, there was a span of 9 bases. This sample is part of a study of blood T cell repertoires in COVID-19. This sequence originates from a woman between 65 and 79 years old with acute or convalescent COVID-19. Sample: peripheral blood. The J gene is TRBJ2-3, the V gene TRBV18; D call uncertain. The CDR3 region is CASSPPTRGTQYF. Written as DNA, the CDR3 is TGTGCCAGCTCACCACCAACCCGCGGTACGCAGTATTTT.